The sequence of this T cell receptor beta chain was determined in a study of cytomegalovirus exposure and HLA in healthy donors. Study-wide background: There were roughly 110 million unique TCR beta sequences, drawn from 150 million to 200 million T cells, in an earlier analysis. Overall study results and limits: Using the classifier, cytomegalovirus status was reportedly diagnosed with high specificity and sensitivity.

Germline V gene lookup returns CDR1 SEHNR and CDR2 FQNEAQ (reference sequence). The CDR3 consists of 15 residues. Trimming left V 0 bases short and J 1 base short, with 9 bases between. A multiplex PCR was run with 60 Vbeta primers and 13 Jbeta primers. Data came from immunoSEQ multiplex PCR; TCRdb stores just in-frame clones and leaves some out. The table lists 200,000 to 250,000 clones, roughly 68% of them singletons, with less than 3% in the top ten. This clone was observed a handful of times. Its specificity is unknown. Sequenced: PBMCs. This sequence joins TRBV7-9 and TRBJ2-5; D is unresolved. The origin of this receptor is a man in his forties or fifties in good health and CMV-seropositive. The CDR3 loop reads CASSLAELPQETQYF. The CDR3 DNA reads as TGTGCCAGCAGCTTAGCAGAGCTTCCCCAAGAGACCCAGTACTTC.